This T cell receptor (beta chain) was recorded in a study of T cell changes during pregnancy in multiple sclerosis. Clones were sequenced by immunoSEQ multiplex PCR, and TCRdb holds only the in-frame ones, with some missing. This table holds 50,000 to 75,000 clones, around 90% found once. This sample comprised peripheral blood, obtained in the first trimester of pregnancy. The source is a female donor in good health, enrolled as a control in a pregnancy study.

CDR3 DNA: TGTGCCAGCAGTGTGGCCGTCTATGGCTACACCTTC. It encodes CASSVAVYGYTF. The rearrangement links TRBV2 to TRBJ1-2, with unresolved D. Trimming pared 4 bases from V and 4 bases from J, leaving 7 bases between. The CDR3 length is 12 residues. Germline CDR1 reads SNHLY; CDR2 reads FYNNEI.